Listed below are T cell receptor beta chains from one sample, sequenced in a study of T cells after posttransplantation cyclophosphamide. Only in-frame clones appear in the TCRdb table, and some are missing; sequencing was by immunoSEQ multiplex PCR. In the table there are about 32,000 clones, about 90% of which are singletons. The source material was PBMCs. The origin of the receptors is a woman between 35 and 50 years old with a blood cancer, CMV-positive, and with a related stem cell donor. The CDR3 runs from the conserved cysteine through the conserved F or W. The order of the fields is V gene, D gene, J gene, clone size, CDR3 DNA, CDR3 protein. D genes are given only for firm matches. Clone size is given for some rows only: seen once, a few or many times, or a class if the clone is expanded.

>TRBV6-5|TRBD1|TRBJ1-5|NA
TGTGCCAGCCGTCAGGGGGACCAGCCCCAGCATTTT
CASRQGDQPQHF
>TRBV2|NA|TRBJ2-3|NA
TGTGCCAGCAGGGAGGTTGAAGATACGCAGTATTTT
CASREVEDTQYF
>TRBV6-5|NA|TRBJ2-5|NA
TGTGCCAGCAGGATAGGGACATTCCAAGAGACCCAGTACTTC
CASRIGTFQETQYF
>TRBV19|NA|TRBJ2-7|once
TGTGCCAGTAGTGGTACAGATGTTAACTACGAGCAGTACTTC
CASSGTDVNYEQYF
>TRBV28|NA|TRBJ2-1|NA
TGTGCCAGCAGTCCCTCCTCCTTTGAGGATAACAATGAGCAGTTCTTC
CASSPSSFEDNNEQFF
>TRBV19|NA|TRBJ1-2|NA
TGTGCCAGTATGAGGCAGCCTGGGAGCTATGGCTACACCTTC
CASMRQPGSYGYTF
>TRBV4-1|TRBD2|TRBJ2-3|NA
TGCGCCAGCAGCCAAGAAAGCGGGGGGTGGCCAGATACGCAGTATTTT
CASSQESGGWPDTQYF
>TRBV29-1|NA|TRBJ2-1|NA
TGCAGCCATGCCGGGAAAACAGCCTACAATGAGCAGTTCTTC
CSHAGKTAYNEQFF
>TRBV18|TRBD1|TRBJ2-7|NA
TGTGCCAGCTCACCGGACAGGGGAACCTACGAGCAGTACTTC
CASSPDRGTYEQYF
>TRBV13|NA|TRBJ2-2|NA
TGTGCCAGCAGCCATGAGGGGGGGGACACCGGGGAGCTGTTTTTT
CASSHEGGDTGELFF
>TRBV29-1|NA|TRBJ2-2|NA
TGCAGCGTTACTAATTGGAAGGACACCGGGGAGCTGTTTTTT
CSVTNWKDTGELFF